Following are 10 T cell receptor beta chains from one sample sequenced in a study of shared clonotypes between healthy human individuals. TCRdb keeps only in-frame clones here, not all; method: immunoSEQ multiplex PCR. Here the sample spans millions of clones, over 85% being singletons. The sequenced sample consisted of naive CD4+ T cells from PBMCs. As for subset: CD45RA+ positively selected. These receptors came from a man aged 18 to 30 in good health. Some clones in this sample may be carry-over from other donors' samples.

This clone was seen a single time. The rearrangement uses TRBV9 and TRBJ2-1; 8 bases match TRBD1. The germline V gene has CDR1 SGDLS and CDR2 YYNGEE. The CDR3 loop spans 15 amino acids. J lost 2 bases, V lost 4 bases, and 5 bases had no gene match. CDR3 sequence: CASSTGQGTYNEQFF. CDR3 DNA: TGTGCCAGCAGCACTGGACAGGGCACCTACAATGAGCAGTTCTTC.

Only one count was recorded for this clone. The chain joins TRBV6-5 to TRBJ2-2; D uncertain. CDR3 size: 16 residues. CDR1 MNHEY and CDR2 SVGAGI come from the germline V gene. Trimming shortened V by 0 bases and J by 0 bases, and 8 bases separated the two germline ends. As DNA, the CDR3 is TGTGCCAGCAGTTACTCGATGTATACGAACACCGGGGAGCTGTTTTTT. As protein: CASSYSMYTNTGELFF.

The chain couples TRBV11-2 to TRBJ1-1, with 7 bases lining up with TRBD1. J gave up 6 bases and V 4 bases, and 5 bases lay outside the gene matches. CDR1 is SGHAT, CDR2 FQNNGV, per germline. CDR3 length: 13 residues. CDR3 loop: CASSSGGGPEAFF. The CDR3 DNA sequence: TGTGCCAGCAGCTCAGGGGGGGGTCCTGAAGCTTTCTTT.

The chain combines TRBV19 with TRBJ2-7; D not resolved. V lost 3 bases, J lost 0 bases, and 12 bases lay in between. The CDR3 has 15 residues. CDR1 and CDR2 (germline): LNHDA, SQIVND (reference sequence). In nucleotides, the CDR3 is TGTGCCAGTAGTATTAAGACCTCCGGCTCCTACGAGCAGTACTTC. This encodes CASSIKTSGSYEQYF.

This chain joins TRBV19 and TRBJ2-7; D remains ambiguous. This CDR3 has 14 amino acids. The germline V gene encodes CDR1 LNHDA and CDR2 SQIVND (reference sequence). V dropped 6 bases and J dropped 6 bases, with 18 bases sitting between them. The CDR3 sequence is CASSNLLKNPEQYF. DNA for the CDR3: TGTGCCAGTAGCAACCTTTTAAAGAATCCCGAGCAGTACTTC.

CDR3 DNA: TGTGCCAGTGAGGACAGGGGCCACGAGCAGTACTTC. Translation gives CASEDRGHEQYF. J is TRBJ2-7 and V is TRBV19; TRBD1 matches at 9 bases. Germline CDR1 LNHDA, CDR2 SQIVND (reference sequence). The length of the CDR3 is 12 residues. V dropped 8 bases and J dropped 5; count of bases not matched to a gene: 4.

V and J are TRBV5-4 and TRBJ2-7, with 8 bases matching TRBD1. Looked up from germline, CDR1 is SGHNT and CDR2 is YYREEE (reference sequence). J was trimmed by 0 bases and V by 4 bases; bases with no gene match: 6. This CDR3 comprises 15 residues. CDR3 amino acids: CASSRRDRSSYEQYF. The CDR3 DNA sequence: TGTGCCAGCAGCCGAAGGGACAGGAGCTCCTACGAGCAGTACTTC.

The J gene is TRBJ1-2, the V gene TRBV28; D is ambiguous. Looked up from germline, CDR1 is MDHEN and CDR2 is SYDVKM. The CDR3 has 15 residues. V was clipped by 5 bases and J by 4 bases, with 17 bases between them. In DNA, the CDR3 is TGTGCCAGCAGTCCTCCTTGGGAGGGCAGCTATGGCTACACCTTC. Protein: CASSPPWEGSYGYTF.

CDR3 residues: CASSGERGNTIYF. The CDR3 DNA reads TGTGCCAGCAGTGGGGAACGTGGAAACACCATATATTTT. This sequence joins TRBV2 and TRBJ1-3; D gene ambiguous. V gave up 4 bases and J gave up 3 bases, with 7 bases separating them. CDR1 is SNHLY and CDR2 is FYNNEI in the germline V gene. This CDR3 is built from 13 residues.

The chain links TRBV19 to TRBJ2-1, with TRBD2 matching 13 bases. The V gene end was trimmed by 3 bases and the J gene end by 7 bases; junction bases not matched to a gene: 3. The germline V gene has CDR1 LNHDA and CDR2 SQIVND (reference sequence). This CDR3 is built from 15 residues. The CDR3, as DNA: TGTGCCAGTAGTATGGGACTAGCGGGATCGAATGAGCAGTTCTTC. Translation: CASSMGLAGSNEQFF.